These 32 T cell receptor beta chains came from one sample sequenced in a study of beta chain features in type 1 diabetes. Isolated RNA was reverse transcribed in full, so expressed TCRB transcripts were sequenced. The repertoire was sequenced with immunoSEQ multiplex PCR; TCRdb's copy has only in-frame clones and lacks some. Of about 150,000 clones detected, approximately 10% appear once; the ten largest clones hold roughly 1.9%. Sequencing used central memory CD4+ T cells from blood. The source is a man aged 18 to 29 in good health.

The rearrangement links TRBV7-8 to TRBJ2-2; the D is unclear. Germline V gene data show CDR1 as SGHVS and CDR2 as FQNEAQ. V lost 4 bases, J lost 6 bases, and 6 bases lay in between. The CDR3 extends over 12 amino acids. The CDR3 sequence is CASSSISGELFF. The CDR3, as DNA: TGTGCCAGCAGCTCGATCTCCGGGGAGCTGTTTTTT.

The chain employs TRBV21-1 and TRBJ1-4; the table gives TRBD1 as D, unverified against the DNA. TRBV21-1 is tagged as a pseudogene. CDR3 length equals 16 residues. The CDR3 coding sequence is TGTGCCAGCAGCCCGACAGGGACAGGGGTGGACGAAAAACTGTTTTTT. Encoded protein: CASSPTGTGVDEKLFF.

This clone has a handful of counts. The rearrangement joins TRBV30 to TRBJ1-3, with D possibly matching TRBD1 (5 bases). CDR3 length equals 12 residues. V was shortened by 1 base and J by 9 bases, with 10 bases between the two germline ends. CDR1 and CDR2 (germline): GTSNPN, SVGIG (reference sequence). DNA for the CDR3: TGTGCCTGGAGTGCCTCGGGGGGCACCATATATTTT. This gives the protein CAWSASGGTIYF.

The table lists this clone with a few counts. The chain uses TRBV10-3 and TRBJ2-5; TRBD1 aligns across 8 bases. The CDR3 covers 12 residues. The germline CDR1 and CDR2 sequences are ENHRY and SYGVKD. Trimming took 6 bases from V and 5 from J; bases not matched to a gene: 2. The chain's CDR3 is CAIRNRGETQYF. CDR3 in DNA: TGTGCCATCAGGAACAGGGGGGAGACCCAGTACTTC.

The sample holds a few counts of this clone. The rearrangement links TRBV29-1 to TRBJ2-7; D remains unclear. The CDR3 loop spans 15 amino acids. Germline CDR1 reads SQVTM; CDR2 reads ANQGSEA. Trimming left V 5 bases short and J 8 bases short, with 25 bases between. CDR3 sequence (DNA): TGCAGCGTTCAATTAGATAACGGGCCCCTACCCCAGCAGTACTTC. It encodes CSVQLDNGPLPQQYF.

The rearrangement joins TRBV5-1 to TRBJ2-1; 12 nucleotides align to TRBD2. This CDR3 spans 13 amino acids. With 9 bases clipped from V and 6 bases from J, the junction kept 4 bases outside the gene matches. Per germline, CDR1 SGHRS and CDR2 YFSETQ. The CDR3 DNA reads as TGCGCCACCTCTAGCGGGGGGGCCAATGAGCAGTTCTTC. The encoded protein is CATSSGGANEQFF. The full variable domain, with the rest looked up from reference TRBV5-1 and TRBJ2-1, is KAGVTQTPRYLIKTRGQQVTLSCSPISGHRSVSWYQQTPGQGLQFLFEYFSETQRNKGNFPGRFSGRQFSNSRSEMNVSTLELGDSALYLCATSSGGANEQFFGPGTRLTVL.

This clone appeared many times. The chain couples TRBV10-3 to TRBJ2-1; tentatively, D is TRBD2 (5 bases). Germline V gene sequence: CDR1 ENHRY, CDR2 SYGVKD. V shed 3 bases and J shed 7 bases, with 7 bases lying between them. This CDR3 spans 12 amino acids. This CDR3 reads CAISEGSNEQFF. CDR3 in DNA: TGTGCCATCAGTGAAGGGAGTAATGAGCAGTTCTTC.

The CDR3 nucleotides read TGCGCCAGCAGCTGGGGAGGAAACGGCCCTAATTCACCCCTCCACTTT. As protein: CASSWGGNGPNSPLHF. The chain joins TRBV5-1 to TRBJ1-6; D unresolved. This CDR3 is 16 amino acids long. V gave up 3 bases and J gave up 6 bases, with 16 bases separating them. Germline values: CDR1 SGHRS, CDR2 YFSETQ.

This clone has only a few counts. The V gene is TRBV30, the J gene TRBJ1-6; tentatively, D is TRBD1 (5 bases). The V gene's germline CDR1 is GTSNPN and CDR2 SVGIG (reference sequence). CDR3 length equals 12 residues. V lost 4 bases and J 10 bases, leaving 11 bases between the germline ends. In DNA form, the CDR3 reads TGTGCCTGGAACCCAGGGAGATCACCCCTCCACTTT. This codes for CAWNPGRSPLHF. Full variable domain (outside the CDR3, taken from reference TRBV30 and TRBJ1-6): SQTIHQWPATLVQPVGSPLSLECTVEGTSNPNLYWYRQAAGRGLQLLFYSVGIGQISSEVPQNLSASRPQDRQFILSSKKLLLSDSGFYLCAWNPGRSPLHFGNGTRLTVT.

Only a few counts were recorded for this clone. The rearrangement links TRBV7-2 to TRBJ2-3; 10 nucleotides line up with TRBD2. CDR3 size: 14 residues. Germline-derived CDR1 and CDR2 are SGHTA and FQGNSA. With V trimmed by 6 bases and J by 6 bases, 6 bases remained unmatched. CDR3 loop: CASRLAGVADTQYF. The CDR3 DNA is TGTGCCAGCAGGCTAGCGGGGGTTGCGGATACGCAGTATTTT. Variable domain in full (rest from reference TRBV7-2 and TRBJ2-3): GAGVSQSPSNKVTEKGKDVELRCDPISGHTALYWYRQSLGQGLEFLIYFQGNSAPDKSGLPSDRFSAERTGGSVSTLTIQRTQQEDSAVYLCASRLAGVADTQYFGPGTRLTVL.

V is TRBV7-3 and J is TRBJ1-2, with 9 bases matching TRBD1. The CDR3 is 14 residues long. Trimming removed 5 bases from V and 8 bases from J; junction bases left unmatched: 9. Per the germline V gene, CDR1 is SGHTA and CDR2 is FQGTGA. CDR3 amino acids: CASSQGQGRSGYTF. CDR3 sequence (DNA): TGTGCCAGCAGCCAGGGACAGGGCAGGTCGGGCTACACCTTC.

J is TRBJ2-1 and V is TRBV7-7; 13 positions agree with TRBD2. The CDR3 spans 14 residues. Trimming took 5 bases from V and 10 from J; bases not matched to a gene: 5. The V gene's germline CDR1 is SSHAT and CDR2 FNYEAQ (reference sequence). The CDR3 bases are TGTGCCAGCAGCCCAGGGACTAGCGGGGCCGAGCAGTTCTTC. Protein sequence: CASSPGTSGAEQFF.

This clone was recorded many times. This chain joins TRBV14 and TRBJ1-1, with TRBD1 matching 7 bases. This CDR3 has 14 amino acids. Germline V gives CDR1 SGHDN, CDR2 FVKESK. The trim removed 3 bases at V and 4 bases at J, leaving 5 bases unmatched. CDR3: CASSQGQLGTEAFF. The CDR3 DNA reads as TGTGCCAGCAGCCAGGGACAGTTGGGCACTGAAGCTTTCTTT.

This sequence joins TRBV4-3 and TRBJ2-2, with D unclear. Germline V gives CDR1 LGHNA, CDR2 YSLEER. The CDR3 has 11 amino acids. The germline V and J ends were trimmed by 2 bases and 5 bases, with 0 bases remaining between them. The CDR3 region has the DNA TGCGCCAGCAGCCAAACCGGGGAGCTGTTTTTT. Translated: CASSQTGELFF.

This clone was detected a few times. The J gene is TRBJ2-7, the V gene TRBV19, with 8 bases fitting TRBD2. The J segment lost 3 bases and the V segment lost 3 bases, leaving 4 bases of the junction unmatched. The germline V gene has CDR1 LNHDA and CDR2 SQIVND (reference sequence). The CDR3 runs to 14 residues. The CDR3 coding sequence is TGTGCCAGTAGTATTAGGCTAGCGGGCTACGAGCAGTACTTC. Its translation is CASSIRLAGYEQYF.

The genes are TRBV18 and TRBJ2-7; 7 nucleotides line up with TRBD1. Germline V gene lookup returns CDR1 KGHSH and CDR2 LQKENI. Trimming removed 2 bases from V and 0 bases from J; junction bases left unmatched: 4. The CDR3 runs 15 residues. The CDR3 reads CASSPLTGNSYEQYF. DNA for the CDR3: TGTGCCAGCTCACCATTGACAGGGAACTCCTACGAGCAGTACTTC.

The table lists this clone with a few counts. The rearrangement joins TRBV7-3 to TRBJ2-5; 9 bases match TRBD1. The CDR3 spans 16 residues. From germline, CDR1 is SGHTA and CDR2 FQGTGA. Trimming removed 8 bases from V and 0 bases from J; junction bases left unmatched: 10. The CDR3 loop reads CASATGTGRHQETQYF. In nucleotides, the CDR3 is TGTGCCAGCGCGACCGGGACAGGGCGCCACCAAGAGACCCAGTACTTC.

V usage is TRBV5-4 and J usage is TRBJ2-1; TRBD2 matches at 9 bases. Germline V gene data show CDR1 as SGHNT and CDR2 as YYREEE (reference sequence). This CDR3 comprises 17 residues. J was trimmed by 1 base and V by 6 bases; bases with no gene match: 11. The CDR3 sequence is CASTVSGGTISYNEQFF. DNA for the CDR3: TGTGCCAGCACCGTTAGCGGGGGAACCATTTCCTACAATGAGCAGTTCTTC.

For this clone: Within the sample, other DNA sequences also encode this same CDR3. The gene calls are TRBV7-9 and TRBJ2-7, with D hard to call. The V end was cut by 1 base, the J end by 0 bases, with 7 bases between. The CDR3 sequence is 14 residues long. The germline gives CDR1 SEHNR, CDR2 FQNEAQ (reference sequence). DNA of the CDR3: TGTGCCAGCAGCTTAGGTGCGAGCTCCTACGAGCAGTACTTC. Translation: CASSLGASSYEQYF.

The V and J genes are TRBV30 and TRBJ1-6; TRBD1 aligns across 9 bases. The CDR3 extends over 15 amino acids. V lost 3 bases to trimming and J lost 9 bases; unmatched junction nucleotides: 9. CDR1 is GTSNPN, CDR2 SVGIG, per germline (reference sequence). The CDR3, as DNA: TGTGCCTGGAGCGTACAGGGGGCTAAAGGTTCACCCCTCCACTTT. As protein: CAWSVQGAKGSPLHF.

This clone was seen a few times. The chain combines TRBV7-9 with TRBJ1-1; D might be TRBD1 (6 bases). V dropped 5 bases and J dropped 4 bases, with 14 bases sitting between them. This CDR3 spans 14 amino acids. CDR1 is SEHNR and CDR2 is FQNEAQ in the germline V gene (reference sequence). The CDR3 sequence is CASSLQGGVTEAFF. CDR3 DNA sequence: TGTGCCAGCAGCCTACAGGGTGGGGTCACTGAAGCTTTCTTT. Variable domain in full (rest from reference TRBV7-9 and TRBJ1-1): DTGVSQNPRHKITKRGQNVTFRCDPISEHNRLYWYRQTLGQGPEFLTYFQNEAQLEKSRLLSDRFSAERPKGSFSTLEIQRTEQGDSAMYLCASSLQGGVTEAFFGQGTRLTVV.

This chain joins TRBV7-3 and TRBJ2-3, with 15 bases identical to TRBD2. Germline CDR1 and CDR2: SGHTA and FQGTGA. There are 21 residues in the CDR3. The V and J ends lost 2 bases and 0 bases, in that order; junction bases with no gene match: 12. The CDR3 here is CASSLVPSGLAGGTSTDTQYF. The CDR3 DNA follows: TGTGCCAGCAGCTTAGTCCCTTCGGGACTAGCGGGAGGAACTAGCACAGATACGCAGTATTTT.

This clone was observed a few times. The chain joins TRBV7-9 to TRBJ1-2; the match to TRBD1 covers 8 bases. The CDR3 totals 14 residues. Trimming cost V 5 bases and J 1 base; bases outside gene matches: 3. The germline V gene has CDR1 SEHNR and CDR2 FQNEAQ (reference sequence). The CDR3 region is CASSPGGLNYGYTF. CDR3 bases: TGTGCCAGCAGCCCAGGGGGCCTTAACTATGGCTACACCTTC.

In this sample, this clone turned up a few times. This CDR3 is CAWSITGPTAMEQYF. The CDR3 DNA reads TGTGCCTGGAGTATCACGGGGCCAACAGCAATGGAGCAGTACTTC. The gene calls are TRBV30 and TRBJ2-7; tentatively, D is TRBD1 or TRBD2 (5 bases each). Per the germline V gene, CDR1 is GTSNPN and CDR2 is SVGIG (reference sequence). The CDR3 has 15 amino acids. Trimming took off 2 bases at V and 7 bases at J, with 21 bases between the two ends. Together with reference TRBV30 and TRBJ2-7, the CDR3 gives the full variable domain: SQTIHQWPATLVQPVGSPLSLECTVEGTSNPNLYWYRQAAGRGLQLLFYSVGIGQISSEVPQNLSASRPQDRQFILSSKKLLLSDSGFYLCAWSITGPTAMEQYFGPGTRLTVT.

The chain uses TRBV10-3 and TRBJ2-1; D gene unclear. The CDR3 has 12 residues. Germline V CDR1 and CDR2: ENHRY, SYGVKD. Deletions cut 2 bases from V and 7 bases from J, with 6 bases between. This CDR3 reads CAISESNNEQFF. CDR3 bases: TGTGCCATCAGTGAGAGTAATAATGAGCAGTTCTTC.

The chain uses TRBV6-6 and TRBJ1-2; a possible D gene is TRBD1 (6 bases). V was trimmed by 6 bases and J by 1 base, leaving 15 bases between them. Germline values: CDR1 MNHNY, CDR2 SVGAGI (reference sequence). The CDR3 is 15 amino acids. As DNA, the CDR3 is TGTGCCAGCAGAAACAGGGTTGCCCATAACTATGGCTACACCTTC. Its translation: CASRNRVAHNYGYTF.

The chain uses TRBV29-1 and TRBJ2-6; D is ambiguous. The CDR3 consists of 11 residues. The V gene's germline CDR1 is SQVTM and CDR2 ANQGSEA. CDR3 residues: CSTRHLNVLTF. As DNA, the CDR3 is TGCAGTACCAGACACCTCAACGTCCTGACTTTC.

This clone was detected a few times. The rearrangement links TRBV6-1 to TRBJ2-1; perhaps TRBD1 as D (6 bases). This CDR3 is built from 14 residues. Per the germline V gene, CDR1 is MNHNS and CDR2 is SASEGT. V lost 5 bases to trimming and J lost 5 bases, with 13 bases between them. CDR3: CASSQTYRDNEQFF. The DNA of the CDR3 is TGTGCCAGCAGTCAAACTTACAGGGACAATGAGCAGTTCTTC.

This clone was detected only a few times. The chain has TRBV18 and TRBJ2-7; D gene uncertain. The V and J ends lost 8 bases and 6 bases respectively, with 14 bases between them. CDR1 KGHSH and CDR2 LQKENI come from the germline V gene. The CDR3 is made up of 12 amino acids. The CDR3 protein is CASATAILEQYF. CDR3 nucleotide sequence: TGTGCCAGCGCAACCGCTATTCTCGAGCAGTACTTC. The full variable domain, completed using reference TRBV18 and TRBJ2-7, is NAGVMQNPRHLVRRRGQEARLRCSPMKGHSHVYWYRQLPEEGLKFMVYLQKENIIDESGMPKERFSAEFPKEGPSILRIQQVVRGDSAAYFCASATAILEQYFGPGTRLTVT.

This chain links TRBV29-1 with TRBJ1-4; the match to TRBD1 covers 10 bases. CDR3 length equals 13 residues. The V gene's germline CDR1 is SQVTM and CDR2 ANQGSEA. V shed 4 bases and J 5 bases; nucleotides not matched to a gene: 1. The CDR3 spells CSVAGQGNEKLFF. CDR3 bases: TGCAGCGTTGCGGGACAGGGGAATGAAAAACTGTTTTTT.

The chain uses TRBV29-1 and TRBJ2-1, with D unclear. The CDR3 sequence is 13 residues long. Between the trimmed V and J ends, which lost 1 base and 7 bases, there was a span of 11 bases. The germline V gene has CDR1 SQVTM and CDR2 ANQGSEA. CDR3 amino acids: CSVEGNGLNEQFF. For the CDR3, the DNA is TGCAGCGTTGAAGGGAACGGGTTGAATGAGCAGTTCTTC.

V usage is TRBV27 and J usage is TRBJ2-7; 8 bases align to TRBD1. Germline V gene data show CDR1 as MNHEY and CDR2 as SMNVEV (reference sequence). With V trimmed by 2 bases and J by 2 bases, 5 bases remained unmatched. The length of the CDR3 is 15 residues. The CDR3 is CASSLQGQGTYEQYF. For the CDR3, the DNA is TGTGCCAGCAGTTTACAAGGACAGGGAACCTACGAGCAGTACTTC.